This T cell receptor (beta chain) derives from a study of blood T cell repertoires in COVID-19. Across the whole study: The samples span acute and convalescent COVID-19 from the United States, Italy and Spain. The cDNA or gDNA used as material had been derived from T cells, B-cell-depleted T cells, or PBMCs.

The germline gives CDR1 MNHNS, CDR2 SASEGT. Trimming took 4 bases from V and 6 from J; bases not matched to a gene: 8. This CDR3 comprises 16 residues. Authors' analysis steps: Estimates of nucleated cell counts were drawn from the amplification of reference gene primers. TCRdb's table, derived via immunoSEQ multiplex PCR, lists solely in-frame clones and lacks some. The V and J calls and clone size are taken from that table; D and trimming were inferred from the DNA. The table has over 100,000 clones, 75% to 90% seen once. The chain is built from TRBV6-1 and TRBJ2-1; 11 positions agree with TRBD2. This receptor was obtained from a man between 35 and 55 years old with acute or convalescent COVID-19. Sample: peripheral blood. The CDR3 DNA follows: TGTGCCAGCAGTGGAGGCCGCCTAGCGGGAGGCAATGAGCAGTTCTTC. This gives the protein CASSGGRLAGGNEQFF.